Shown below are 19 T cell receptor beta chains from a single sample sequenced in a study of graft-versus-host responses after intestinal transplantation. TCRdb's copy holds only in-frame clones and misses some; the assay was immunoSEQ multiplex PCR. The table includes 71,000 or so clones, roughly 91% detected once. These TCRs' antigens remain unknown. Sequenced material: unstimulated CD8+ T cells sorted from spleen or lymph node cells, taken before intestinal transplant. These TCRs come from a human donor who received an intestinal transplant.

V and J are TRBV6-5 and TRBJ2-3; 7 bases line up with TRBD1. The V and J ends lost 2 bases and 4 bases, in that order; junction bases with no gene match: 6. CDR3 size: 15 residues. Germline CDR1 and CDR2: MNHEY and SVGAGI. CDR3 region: CASSYGGQQPDTQYF. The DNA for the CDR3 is TGTGCCAGCAGTTACGGGGGACAGCAGCCAGATACGCAGTATTTT.

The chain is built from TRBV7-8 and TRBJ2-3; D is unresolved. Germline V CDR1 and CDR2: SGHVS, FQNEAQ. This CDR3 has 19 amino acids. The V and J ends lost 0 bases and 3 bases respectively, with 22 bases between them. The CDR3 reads CASSLALGTALSNTDTQYF. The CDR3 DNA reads TGTGCCAGCAGCTTAGCACTCGGTACAGCATTATCAAATACAGATACGCAGTATTTT.

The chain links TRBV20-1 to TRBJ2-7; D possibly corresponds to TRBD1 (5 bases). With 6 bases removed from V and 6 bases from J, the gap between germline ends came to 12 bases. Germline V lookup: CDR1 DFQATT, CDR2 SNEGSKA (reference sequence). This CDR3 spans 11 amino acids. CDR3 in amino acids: CSAQTVGEQYF. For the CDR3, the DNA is TGCAGTGCCCAGACAGTCGGCGAGCAGTACTTC.

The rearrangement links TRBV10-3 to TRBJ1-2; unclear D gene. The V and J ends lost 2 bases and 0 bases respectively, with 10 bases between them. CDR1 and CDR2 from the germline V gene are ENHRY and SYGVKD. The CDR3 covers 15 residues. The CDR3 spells CAISEPLPANYGYTF. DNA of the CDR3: TGTGCCATCAGTGAGCCCCTTCCAGCTAACTATGGCTACACCTTC.

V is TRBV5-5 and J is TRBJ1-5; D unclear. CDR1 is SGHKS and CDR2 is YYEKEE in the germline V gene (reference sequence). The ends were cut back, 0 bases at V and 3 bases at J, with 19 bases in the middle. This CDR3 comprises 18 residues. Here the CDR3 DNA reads TGTGCCAGCAGCTTGGCTGGCAGTCGGGAGGCGCTCAATCAGCCCCAGCATTTT. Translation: CASSLAGSREALNQPQHF.

CDR3 sequence reads: CASSLRSQETQYF. For the CDR3, the DNA is TGTGCCAGCAGTTTACGGTCTCAAGAGACCCAGTACTTC. The rearrangement links TRBV27 to TRBJ2-5, with D unresolved. Germline-derived CDR1 and CDR2 are MNHEY and SMNVEV (reference sequence). The CDR3 extends over 13 amino acids. The germline V and J ends were trimmed by 2 bases and 2 bases, with 6 bases remaining between them.

The CDR3, as DNA: TGTGCCAGCTCACCAGACAGGGAGGCCTACGAGCAGTACTTC. Translated: CASSPDREAYEQYF. The chain carries TRBV18 and TRBJ2-7; tentatively, D is TRBD1 (7 bases). The germline V gene encodes CDR1 KGHSH and CDR2 LQKENI. The CDR3 length is 14 residues. The germline V and J ends were trimmed by 2 bases and 2 bases, with 10 bases remaining between them.

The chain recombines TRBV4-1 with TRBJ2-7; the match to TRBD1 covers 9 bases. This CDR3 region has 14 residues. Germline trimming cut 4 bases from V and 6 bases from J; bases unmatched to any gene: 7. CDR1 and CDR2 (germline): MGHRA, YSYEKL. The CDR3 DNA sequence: TGCGCCAGCAGCCGTCAGACAGGGGGGTCCGAGCAGTACTTC. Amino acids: CASSRQTGGSEQYF.

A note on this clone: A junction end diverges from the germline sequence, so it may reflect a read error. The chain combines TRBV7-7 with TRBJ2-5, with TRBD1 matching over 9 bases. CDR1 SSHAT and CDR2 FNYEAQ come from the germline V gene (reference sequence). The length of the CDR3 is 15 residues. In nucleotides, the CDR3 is TGTGCTAGCAGCACCGCAACAGGGGGCCTAGAGACCCAGTACTTC. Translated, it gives CASSTATGGLETQYF.

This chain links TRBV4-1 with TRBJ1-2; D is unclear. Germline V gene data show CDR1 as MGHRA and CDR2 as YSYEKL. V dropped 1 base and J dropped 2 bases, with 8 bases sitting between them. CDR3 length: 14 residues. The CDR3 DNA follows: TGCGCCAGCAGCCAAGGGAGGCAGAACTATGGCTACACCTTC. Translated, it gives CASSQGRQNYGYTF.

DNA of the CDR3: TGTGCCAGCAGCTGGGGGACAGGCTTCCCACAAGAGACCCAGTACTTC. Amino acid sequence: CASSWGTGFPQETQYF. This chain links TRBV5-6 with TRBJ2-5; 8 positions agree with TRBD1. Germline-derived CDR1 and CDR2 are SGHDT and YYEEEE. The CDR3 runs to 16 residues. V shed 3 bases and J 2 bases; nucleotides not matched to a gene: 9. The full variable domain, with the rest looked up from reference TRBV5-6 and TRBJ2-5, is DAGVTQSPTHLIKTRGQQVTLRCSPKSGHDTVSWYQQALGQGPQFIFQYYEEEERQRGNFPDRFSGHQFPNYSSELNVNALLLGDSALYLCASSWGTGFPQETQYFGPGTRLLVL.

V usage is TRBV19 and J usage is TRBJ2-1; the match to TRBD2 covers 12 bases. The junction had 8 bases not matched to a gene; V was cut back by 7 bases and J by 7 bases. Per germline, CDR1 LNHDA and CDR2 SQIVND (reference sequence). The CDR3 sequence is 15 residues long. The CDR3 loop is CASINLAGGLNEQFF. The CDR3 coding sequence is TGTGCCAGTATCAACCTAGCGGGGGGGCTGAATGAGCAGTTCTTC. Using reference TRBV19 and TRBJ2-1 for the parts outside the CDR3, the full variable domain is DGGITQSPKYLFRKEGQNVTLSCEQNLNHDAMYWYRQDPGQGLRLIYYSQIVNDFQKGDIAEGYSVSREKKESFPLTVTSAQKNPTAFYLCASINLAGGLNEQFFGPGTRLTVL.

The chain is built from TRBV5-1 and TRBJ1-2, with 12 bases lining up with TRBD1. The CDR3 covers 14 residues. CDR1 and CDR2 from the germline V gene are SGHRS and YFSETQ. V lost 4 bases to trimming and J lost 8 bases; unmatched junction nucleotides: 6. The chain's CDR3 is CASSGTGTGGGYTF. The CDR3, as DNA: TGCGCCAGCAGCGGCACCGGGACAGGGGGCGGCTACACCTTC.

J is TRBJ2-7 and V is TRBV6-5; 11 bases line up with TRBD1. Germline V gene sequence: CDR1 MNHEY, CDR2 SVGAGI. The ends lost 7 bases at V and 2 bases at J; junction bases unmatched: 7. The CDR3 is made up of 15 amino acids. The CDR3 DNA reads TGTGCCAGCACTGGACAGGGGGCGAGGACCTACGAGCAGTACTTC. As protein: CASTGQGARTYEQYF.

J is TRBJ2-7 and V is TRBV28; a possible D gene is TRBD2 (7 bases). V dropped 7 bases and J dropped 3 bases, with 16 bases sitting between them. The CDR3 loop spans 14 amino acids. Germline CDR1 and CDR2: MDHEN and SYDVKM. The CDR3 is CASTIRGGGYEQYF. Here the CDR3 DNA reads TGTGCCAGCACCATCAGGGGAGGGGGCTACGAGCAGTACTTC.

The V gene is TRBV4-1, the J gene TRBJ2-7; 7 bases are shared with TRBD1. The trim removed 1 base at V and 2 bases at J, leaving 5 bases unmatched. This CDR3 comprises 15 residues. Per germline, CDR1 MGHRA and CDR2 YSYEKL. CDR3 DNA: TGCGCCAGCAGCCAAGCACCAAGGGGGCCCTACGAGCAGTACTTC. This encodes CASSQAPRGPYEQYF.

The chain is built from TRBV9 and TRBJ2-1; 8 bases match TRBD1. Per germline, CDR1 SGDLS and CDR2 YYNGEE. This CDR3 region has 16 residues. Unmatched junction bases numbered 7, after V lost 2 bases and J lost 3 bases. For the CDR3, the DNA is TGTGCCAGCAGCGTTTCCCACAGGGGGAACTACAATGAGCAGTTCTTC. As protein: CASSVSHRGNYNEQFF.

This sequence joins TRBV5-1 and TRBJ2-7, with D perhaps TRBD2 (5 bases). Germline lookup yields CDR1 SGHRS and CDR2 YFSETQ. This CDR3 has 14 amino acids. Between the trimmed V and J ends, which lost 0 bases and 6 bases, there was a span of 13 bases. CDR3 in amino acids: CASSLGSGVGEQYF. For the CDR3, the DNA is TGCGCCAGCAGCTTGGGGTCCGGGGTTGGCGAGCAGTACTTC.

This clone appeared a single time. This CDR3 is CASGGLAGPAQYF. CDR3 DNA: TGTGCCAGCGGTGGACTAGCGGGTCCCGCGCAGTATTTT. J is TRBJ2-3 and V is TRBV2, with TRBD2 matching 11 bases. The ends lost 8 bases at V and 10 bases at J; junction bases unmatched: 8. Germline CDR1 SNHLY, CDR2 FYNNEI. CDR3 length: 13 residues.